The source of this T cell receptor beta chain is a study of cytomegalovirus exposure and HLA in healthy donors. Regarding the study as a whole: For most TCR beta V segments, an earlier analysis put the productive rate at about 87% or about 30% of the time.

The PCR ran on 60 Vbeta and 13 Jbeta primers. TCRdb's table, derived via immunoSEQ multiplex PCR, lists solely in-frame clones and lacks some. The sample has 82,000 or so clones, approximately 74% seen once; the top ten hold roughly 6.1%. On this clone itself: Its antigen is not known.

CDR1 and CDR2 (germline): SNHLY, FYNNEI. Trimming removed 2 bases from V and 4 bases from J; junction bases left unmatched: 8. CDR3 size: 16 residues. The material sequenced was PBMCs. The rearrangement uses TRBV2 and TRBJ2-5; TRBD1 matches at 9 bases. The receptor comes from a woman in her fifties or sixties in good health and CMV-seropositive. The CDR3 region is CASSETPQGARETQYF. As DNA, the CDR3 is TGTGCCAGCAGTGAAACCCCACAGGGGGCTAGAGAGACCCAGTACTTC.